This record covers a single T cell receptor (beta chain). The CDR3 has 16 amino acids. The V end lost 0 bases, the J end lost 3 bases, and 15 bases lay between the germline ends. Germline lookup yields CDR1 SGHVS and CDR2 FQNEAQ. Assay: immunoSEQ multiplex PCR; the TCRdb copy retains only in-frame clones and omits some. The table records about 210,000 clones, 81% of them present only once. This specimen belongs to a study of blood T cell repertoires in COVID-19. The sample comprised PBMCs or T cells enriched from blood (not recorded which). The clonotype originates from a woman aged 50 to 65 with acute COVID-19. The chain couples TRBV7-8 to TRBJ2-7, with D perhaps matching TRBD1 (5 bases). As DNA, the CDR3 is TGTGCCAGCAGCTTAGCGAGTGCAGGGTTGGGCTACGAGCAGTACTTC. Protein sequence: CASSLASAGLGYEQYF.